A selection of T cell receptor beta chains follows, all from one sample in a study of shared clonotypes between healthy human individuals. Sequenced by immunoSEQ multiplex PCR; TCRdb stores in-frame clones only, minus some. The repertoire holds about 470,000 clones, with 79% as singletons. The sequencing sample was made of PBMCs. The source is a woman between 40 and 55 years old in good health. Some clones in this sample may be carry-over from other donors' samples. Each CDR3 is given with its conserved first and last residue. The D gene is left open where the match is weak. A row's size may be missing; if present it is once, few, many or a size class.

>-|TRBJ2-2|-|14|TRBV19
CASTLLGETGELFF
TGTGCCAGTACCCTGTTGGGGGAGACCGGGGAGCTGTTTTTT
>-|TRBJ1-1|-|15|TRBV11-2
CASSLAVRGNTEAFF
TGTGCCAGCAGCTTAGCTGTCAGGGGGAACACTGAAGCTTTCTTT
>TRBD1|TRBJ2-5|-|14|TRBV10-1
CASRDRGPQETQYF
TGCGCCAGCAGGGACAGGGGACCCCAAGAGACCCAGTACTTC
>TRBD1|TRBJ2-3|many|17|TRBV9
CASSANPGTGGFGTQYF
TGTGCCAGCAGCGCCAACCCAGGGACAGGGGGCTTTGGTACGCAGTATTTT
>-|TRBJ1-1|-|14|TRBV7-9
CASSFGGMNTEAFF
TGTGCCAGCAGCTTCGGGGGAATGAACACTGAAGCTTTCTTT
>-|TRBJ2-5|-|13|TRBV2
CASRGNPGETQYF
TGTGCCAGCAGGGGAAACCCAGGGGAGACCCAGTACTTC
>-|TRBJ1-4|few|15|TRBV30
CAWSLLGRGSEKLFF
TGTGCCTGGAGTCTCCTTGGGAGGGGAAGTGAAAAACTGTTTTTT
>TRBD1|TRBJ2-2|-|16|TRBV5-1
CASSLGTGANTGELFF
TGCGCCAGCAGCTTAGGGACAGGGGCGAACACCGGGGAGCTGTTTTTT
>TRBD2|TRBJ2-1|-|15|TRBV5-6
CASSRTTSGFNEQFF
TGTGCCAGCAGCCGGACGACTAGCGGGTTCAATGAGCAGTTCTTC
>-|TRBJ2-3|-|15|TRBV9
CASSVRRGASDTQYF
TGTGCCAGCAGCGTAAGGAGGGGCGCATCAGATACGCAGTATTTT
>TRBD2|TRBJ2-1|-|16|TRBV7-9
CASSSRGLAVYNEQFF
TGTGCCAGCAGCTCGAGGGGACTAGCAGTCTACAATGAGCAGTTCTTC
>TRBD1|TRBJ1-5|-|14|TRBV19
CASTPGQGPQPQHF
TGTGCCAGTACCCCGGGACAGGGGCCTCAGCCCCAGCATTTT
>-|TRBJ1-4|-|14|TRBV2
CASSDRGRIEKLFF
TGTGCCAGCAGTGATAGGGGGAGAATTGAAAAACTGTTTTTT
>TRBD2|TRBJ2-7|-|14|TRBV29-1
CSAIVREGRYEQYF
TGCAGCGCCATAGTTCGGGAGGGCCGGTACGAGCAGTACTTC
>TRBD2|TRBJ2-7|-|17|TRBV4-2
CASSQVSGLAGDYEQYF
TGTGCCAGCAGCCAAGTATCGGGACTAGCGGGGGACTACGAGCAGTACTTC
>-|TRBJ1-3|-|14|TRBV2
CASSGQGSGNTIYF
TGTGCCAGCAGTGGCCAGGGAAGTGGAAACACCATATATTTT
>-|TRBJ2-5|-|11|TRBV20-1
CSARSFETQYF
TGCAGTGCTAGATCCTTTGAGACCCAGTACTTC
>TRBD2|TRBJ2-5|once|18|TRBV29-1
CSADGTSGTSRHGETQYF
TGCAGCGCGGATGGGACTAGCGGGACGTCCCGCCATGGAGAGACCCAGTACTTC
>TRBD1|TRBJ2-5|-|14|TRBV30
CAWSRGQGALEQYF
TGTGCCTGGAGCCGGGGACAGGGGGCATTAGAGCAGTACTTC
>-|TRBJ2-2|-|15|TRBV6-5
CASSPTLANTGELFF
TGTGCCAGCAGTCCGACACTAGCTAACACCGGGGAGCTGTTTTTT
>-|TRBJ2-7|few|15|TRBV14
CASSQDTWGSYEQYF
TGTGCCAGCAGCCAGGATACATGGGGGTCCTACGAGCAGTACTTC
>-|TRBJ2-1|-|15|TRBV5-1
CASSLGLEGYNEQFF
TGCGCCAGCAGCTTGGGACTAGAGGGGTACAATGAGCAGTTCTTC
>-|TRBJ2-1|-|15|TRBV30
CAWSPLGGGGHEQFF
TGTGCCTGGAGTCCCTTGGGGGGAGGGGGCCATGAGCAGTTCTTC
>-|TRBJ1-1|-|13|TRBV6-1
CASSPGEGTEAFF
TGTGCCAGCAGTCCAGGGGAGGGGACTGAAGCTTTCTTT
>-|TRBJ1-2|-|13|TRBV5-1
CARGKARDYGYTF
TGCGCCAGGGGTAAAGCACGAGACTATGGCTACACCTTC
>-|TRBJ2-6|-|15|TRBV2
CASSRIFSGANVLTF
TGTGCCAGCAGCAGGATTTTCTCTGGGGCCAACGTCCTGACTTTC
>-|TRBJ1-1|-|13|TRBV6-1
CASSPLLWTEAFF
TGTGCCAGCAGTCCATTGCTGTGGACTGAAGCTTTCTTT
>-|TRBJ2-1|-|15|TRBV19
CASSRGYPSINEQFF
TGTGCCAGTAGTAGGGGATACCCCTCGATCAATGAGCAGTTCTTC
>-|TRBJ1-2|-|15|TRBV15
CATSREPWQPGRGTF
TGTGCCACCAGCAGAGAACCGTGGCAGCCCGGCAGGGGCACCTTC